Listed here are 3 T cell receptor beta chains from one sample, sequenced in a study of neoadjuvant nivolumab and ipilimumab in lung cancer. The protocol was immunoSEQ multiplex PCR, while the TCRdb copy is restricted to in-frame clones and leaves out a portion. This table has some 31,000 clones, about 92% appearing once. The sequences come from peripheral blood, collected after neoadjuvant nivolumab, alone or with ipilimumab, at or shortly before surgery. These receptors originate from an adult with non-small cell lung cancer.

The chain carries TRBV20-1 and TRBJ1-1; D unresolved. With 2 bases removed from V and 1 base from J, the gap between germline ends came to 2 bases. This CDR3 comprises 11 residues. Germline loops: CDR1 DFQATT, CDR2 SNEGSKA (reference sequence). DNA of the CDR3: TGCAGTGCTAGAAAGAACACTGAAGCTTTCTTT. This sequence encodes CSARKNTEAFF.

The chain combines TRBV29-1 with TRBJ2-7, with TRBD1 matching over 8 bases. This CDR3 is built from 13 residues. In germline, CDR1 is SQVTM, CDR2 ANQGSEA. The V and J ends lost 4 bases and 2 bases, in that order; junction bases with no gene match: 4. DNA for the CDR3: TGCAGCGTTGGCCCGACAGGGGCCTACGAGCAGTACTTC. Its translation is CSVGPTGAYEQYF.

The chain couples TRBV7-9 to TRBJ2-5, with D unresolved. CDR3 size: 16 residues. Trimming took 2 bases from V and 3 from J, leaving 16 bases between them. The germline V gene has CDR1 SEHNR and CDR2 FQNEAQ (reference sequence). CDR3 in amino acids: CASSLRRSASEETQYF. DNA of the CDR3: TGTGCCAGCAGCTTAAGGCGGTCGGCCTCCGAAGAGACCCAGTACTTC.